Shown below are 28 T cell receptor beta chains from a single sample sequenced in a study of identical twins. TCRdb reprocessed the 5' RACE reads with MiXCR, giving one entry per CDR3 protein. In the table there are 1.5 million to 2 million distinct CDR3 sequences, 25% to 35% of which are singletons. The sequencing sample was made of cord blood. Receptors originate from a newborn girl in good health.

On this clonotype: This may be a read error: a much more frequent sequence differs by one nucleotide. The chain is built from TRBV28 and TRBJ1-2; no definite D call. Trimming pared 7 bases from V and 5 bases from J, leaving 11 bases between. The CDR3 is 12 residues long. Germline V gene sequence: CDR1 MDHEN, CDR2 SYDVKM. Here the CDR3 DNA reads TGTGCCAGCACCCCAGATGTGTATGGCTACACCTTC. Translating gives CASTPDVYGYTF.

This clonotype was counted a few times. The chain joins TRBV20-1 to TRBJ1-5; no reliable D call. The V end was cut by 5 bases, the J end by 2 bases, with 7 bases between. The germline V gene has CDR1 DFQATT and CDR2 SNEGSKA (reference sequence). The CDR3 loop spans 12 amino acids. The CDR3 nucleotides read TGCAGTGCTCAGCTAGGCAATCAGCCCCAGCATTTT. This gives the protein CSAQLGNQPQHF.

J is TRBJ1-4 and V is TRBV5-1, with D uncertain. The CDR3 runs 14 residues. Trimming left V 3 bases short and J 8 bases short, with 14 bases between. Germline V lookup: CDR1 SGHRS, CDR2 YFSETQ. CDR3 protein: CASSSLGPREKLFF. Here the CDR3 DNA reads TGCGCCAGCAGCTCCCTGGGCCCGAGGGAAAAACTGTTTTTT.

V and J are TRBV20-1 and TRBJ1-2; D remains ambiguous. V lost 1 base and J lost 4, with 13 bases in between. Germline assignment: CDR1 DFQATT and CDR2 SNEGSKA (reference sequence). This CDR3 contains 14 residues. This CDR3 reads CSARGPFIPYGYTF. CDR3 DNA: TGCAGTGCTAGAGGTCCATTTATCCCCTATGGCTACACCTTC.

The chain links TRBV2 to TRBJ2-1, with D possibly being TRBD1 (5 bases). Per germline, CDR1 SNHLY and CDR2 FYNNEI. The V gene lost 8 bases and the J gene lost 6 bases, with 17 bases spanning the gap. The CDR3 has 14 amino acids. CDR3 nucleotides: TGTGCCAGCGGACGGCAGGGTTCGGTCAATGAGCAGTTCTTC. Translated, it gives CASGRQGSVNEQFF.

This chain joins TRBV7-2 and TRBJ2-7, with TRBD2 matching over 12 bases. J lost 4 bases, V lost 5 bases, and 9 bases had no gene match. This CDR3 contains 16 residues. CDR1 SGHTA and CDR2 FQGNSA come from the germline V gene. The DNA of the CDR3 is TGTGCCAGCAGCCTAAAGACTAGCGGGGGCTATTACGAGCAGTACTTC. Residues: CASSLKTSGGYYEQYF. Together with reference TRBV7-2 and TRBJ2-7, the CDR3 gives the full variable domain: GAGVSQSPSNKVTEKGKDVELRCDPISGHTALYWYRQSLGQGLEFLIYFQGNSAPDKSGLPSDRFSAERTGGSVSTLTIQRTQQEDSAVYLCASSLKTSGGYYEQYFGPGTRLTVT.

This clonotype was detected only a few times. V gene TRBV7-2 combines with J gene TRBJ2-1; D is tentatively TRBD1 or TRBD2 (5 bases each). CDR1 and CDR2 (germline): SGHTA, FQGNSA. Trimming removed 2 bases at V and 8 bases at J, with 19 bases between. This CDR3 has 16 amino acids. The CDR3 loop reads CASSLPHGTSTYEQFF. Written as DNA, the CDR3 is TGTGCCAGCAGCTTACCCCACGGGACCTCGACTTATGAGCAGTTCTTC.

This clonotype was seen more than once but under ten times. Here the CDR3 reads CASRPTGQGETQYF. CDR3 nucleotides: TGTGCCAGCAGACCAACGGGACAGGGTGAGACCCAGTACTTC. The chain recombines TRBV6-2 or TRBV6-3 with TRBJ2-5; TRBD1 matches 9 bases. Germline V CDR1 and CDR2: MNHEY, SVGEGT. The CDR3 consists of 14 residues. V trimming: 6 bases; J trimming: 5 bases; junction bases outside the gene matches: 7.

Many counts were recorded for this clonotype. The V and J genes are TRBV4-2 and TRBJ2-7; 11 nucleotides match TRBD2. This CDR3 spans 16 amino acids. CDR1 is LGHNA and CDR2 is YNFKEQ in the germline V gene. V was clipped by 0 bases and J by 2 bases; unmatched bases: 3. The CDR3 loop reads CASSQEIAGGPYEQYF. Written as DNA, the CDR3 is TGTGCCAGCAGCCAAGAGATAGCGGGAGGGCCCTACGAGCAGTACTTC.

This clonotype was seen only a few times. The chain combines TRBV5-1 with TRBJ2-2; the D is unclear. This CDR3 has 15 amino acids. Germline V gene sequence: CDR1 SGHRS, CDR2 YFSETQ. V was cut by 1 base and J by 0 bases, with 7 bases left in between. CDR3 sequence: CASSLNRPNTGELFF. Here the CDR3 DNA reads TGCGCCAGCAGCTTGAACCGGCCGAACACCGGGGAGCTGTTTTTT.

The J gene is TRBJ2-3, the V gene TRBV4-2; 11 nucleotides agree with TRBD2. The CDR3 covers 18 residues. Per the germline V gene, CDR1 is LGHNA and CDR2 is YNFKEQ. V trimming: 2 bases; J trimming: 0 bases; junction bases outside the gene matches: 7. CDR3 sequence: CASSQSPIAGGSTDTQYF. The CDR3 DNA is TGTGCCAGCAGCCAATCCCCGATAGCGGGGGGGAGCACAGATACGCAGTATTTT.

This clonotype has just a few counts. This rearrangement joins TRBV20-1 to TRBJ2-1; TRBD2 matches at 7 bases. CDR3 length: 15 amino acids. Germline V gives CDR1 DFQATT, CDR2 SNEGSKA (reference sequence). V was clipped by 0 bases and J by 2 bases; unmatched bases: 4. The CDR3 region has the DNA TGCAGTGCTAGAGATCTAGCGGCCCCCTACAATGAGCAGTTCTTC. As protein: CSARDLAAPYNEQFF.

This clonotype was seen a few times. The V gene is TRBV9, the J gene TRBJ2-3; 8 bases agree with TRBD2. CDR1 SGDLS and CDR2 YYNGEE come from the germline V gene. Unmatched junction bases numbered 6, after V lost 0 bases and J lost 6 bases. CDR3 length: 15 residues. The CDR3 loop is CASSVAIAGMDTQYF. DNA for the CDR3: TGTGCCAGCAGCGTAGCGATAGCGGGAATGGATACGCAGTATTTT.

This clonotype was counted at least ten times. V usage is TRBV25-1 and J usage is TRBJ2-7; 9 nucleotides agree with TRBD2. The CDR3 has 16 amino acids. Per the germline V gene, CDR1 is MGHDK and CDR2 is SYGVNS. V was clipped by 5 bases and J by 3 bases; unmatched bases: 11. For the CDR3, the DNA is TGTGCCAGCAGTTCCCACCCCCAGCGGGGGGTCTACGAGCAGTACTTC. Its translation is CASSSHPQRGVYEQYF.

The gene calls are TRBV29-1 and TRBJ1-1; D is perhaps TRBD1 (6 bases). V was cut by 7 bases and J by 7 bases, with 16 bases left in between. The CDR3 loop spans 12 amino acids. The germline CDR1 and CDR2 sequences are SQVTM and ANQGSEA. CDR3 sequence: CSGGGQGFEAFF. CDR3 DNA sequence: TGCAGCGGGGGGGGACAAGGGTTTGAAGCTTTCTTT.

The rearrangement uses TRBV27 and TRBJ1-5; TRBD1 matches at 9 bases. The length of the CDR3 is 13 residues. Germline-derived CDR1 and CDR2 are MNHEY and SMNVEV (reference sequence). Unmatched junction bases numbered 3, after V lost 5 bases and J lost 7 bases. The CDR3 nucleotides read TGTGCCAGCAGTGGGACAGGGCCCCAGCCCCAGCATTTT. This codes for CASSGTGPQPQHF.

There are a few counts of this clonotype. The chain is built from TRBV10-3 and TRBJ1-1; the D gene is possibly TRBD1 (6 bases). The CDR3 spans 16 residues. V was clipped by 0 bases and J by 1 base, with 12 bases between them. CDR1 is ENHRY and CDR2 is SYGVKD in the germline V gene. The CDR3 reads CAISESRDTPNTEAFF. CDR3 coding DNA: TGTGCCATCAGTGAGTCGAGGGACACACCGAACACTGAAGCTTTCTTT.

The CDR3 DNA reads TGTGCCACCGGCCGACTAGCGGTGAACACCGGGGAGCTGTTTTTT. It encodes CATGRLAVNTGELFF. This rearrangement joins TRBV11-2 to TRBJ2-2; 9 nucleotides line up with TRBD2. CDR1 SGHAT and CDR2 FQNNGV come from the germline V gene. This CDR3 is built from 15 residues. After removal of 10 bases from V and 1 base from J, the junction contained 7 bases not matched to a gene.

This clonotype was picked up a small number of times. This chain uses TRBV20-1 with TRBJ2-3, with D unclear. The CDR3 has 14 residues. Per germline, CDR1 DFQATT and CDR2 SNEGSKA (reference sequence). V shed 6 bases and J shed 4 bases, with 17 bases lying between them. CDR3 sequence: CSANQRGISDTQYF. In DNA, the CDR3 is TGCAGTGCCAACCAACGAGGAATCTCAGATACGCAGTATTTT.

This chain links TRBV6-1 with TRBJ2-6; 7 bases are a match to TRBD2. The CDR3 consists of 14 residues. Germline CDR1 reads MNHNS; CDR2 reads SASEGT. The V segment lost 11 bases and the J segment 2 bases; nucleotides outside the gene matches: 6. Here the CDR3 reads CASYSGAGANVLTF. The DNA of the CDR3 is TGTGCCTCATACAGCGGGGCTGGGGCCAACGTCCTGACTTTC.

CDR3 nucleotides: TGTGCCAGCAGCTTACCCAGGGGGGGTATGGGCAATCAGCCCCAGCATTTT. This translates into CASSLPRGGMGNQPQHF. The chain uses TRBV7-2 and TRBJ1-5; 7 bases line up with TRBD1. The germline gives CDR1 SGHTA, CDR2 FQGNSA. With 2 bases clipped from V and 2 bases from J, the junction kept 9 bases outside the gene matches. This CDR3 has 17 amino acids.

In its sample, this clonotype was seen a few times. The chain has TRBV5-1 and TRBJ1-2; no clear D. The germline V gene has CDR1 SGHRS and CDR2 YFSETQ. This CDR3 comprises 15 residues. The V and J ends lost 0 bases and 0 bases respectively, with 9 bases between them. The CDR3 DNA is TGCGCCAGCAGCTTGGACAGACCCTCTAACTATGGCTACACCTTC. This gives the protein CASSLDRPSNYGYTF.

This clonotype was detected only a few times. The chain carries TRBV2 and TRBJ2-1; D remains ambiguous. The germline V and J ends were trimmed by 7 bases and 4 bases, with 14 bases remaining between them. Germline V gene sequence: CDR1 SNHLY, CDR2 FYNNEI. The CDR3 length is 14 residues. CDR3 sequence reads: CASMMGLGYNEQFF. The CDR3 DNA sequence: TGTGCCAGCATGATGGGTCTCGGATACAATGAGCAGTTCTTC. The full variable domain, with the rest looked up from reference TRBV2 and TRBJ2-1, is EPEVTQTPSHQVTQMGQEVILRCVPISNHLYFYWYRQILGQKVEFLVSFYNNEISEKSEIFDDQFSVERPDGSNFTLKIRSTKLEDSAMYFCASMMGLGYNEQFFGPGTRLTVL.

This clonotype was counted only a few times. The gene calls are TRBV20-1 and TRBJ2-7; D may be TRBD2 (5 bases). V dropped 0 bases and J dropped 3 bases, with 24 bases sitting between them. The germline gives CDR1 DFQATT, CDR2 SNEGSKA (reference sequence). The length of the CDR3 is 18 residues. DNA for the CDR3: TGCAGTGCTAGAGATCGAGGAAGTATTAGCGCTGTCTGCTACGAGCAGTACTTC. Protein sequence: CSARDRGSISAVCYEQYF.

The chain is built from TRBV20-1 and TRBJ2-3; D is uncertain. V lost 0 bases to trimming and J lost 2 bases, with 6 bases between them. There are 13 residues in the CDR3. CDR1 is DFQATT, CDR2 SNEGSKA, per germline (reference sequence). The CDR3 loop is CSARDPATDTQYF. The CDR3 DNA is TGCAGTGCTAGAGATCCAGCCACAGATACGCAGTATTTT.

This chain joins TRBV10-3 and TRBJ1-2, with D perhaps matching TRBD1 (6 bases). The CDR3 contains 15 residues. Germline CDR1 ENHRY, CDR2 SYGVKD. V lost 2 bases and J lost 8, with 18 bases in between. CDR3 nucleotide sequence: TGTGCCATCAGTGAGAAAACAATAACAGGGTCCGGCTACACCTTC. Protein sequence: CAISEKTITGSGYTF.

Only a few counts were recorded for this clonotype. V and J are TRBV19 and TRBJ2-1; D is tentatively TRBD1 or TRBD2 (6 bases each). The CDR3 extends over 14 amino acids. Germline CDR1 reads LNHDA; CDR2 reads SQIVND (reference sequence). Deletions cut 1 base from V and 6 bases from J, with 10 bases between. The CDR3 protein is CASSIAGGSNEQFF. In nucleotides, the CDR3 is TGTGCCAGTAGTATAGCCGGGGGCTCCAATGAGCAGTTCTTC.

The chain is built from TRBV24-1 and TRBJ1-1; tentatively, D is TRBD1 (6 bases). V was pared by 10 bases and J by 1 base, with 18 bases between. The CDR3 extends over 15 amino acids. Looked up from germline, CDR1 is KGHDR and CDR2 is SFDVKD. The CDR3 DNA reads as TGTGCCACTACCTTCACAGGGAGGGGGAACACTGAAGCTTTCTTT. Translated: CATTFTGRGNTEAFF.